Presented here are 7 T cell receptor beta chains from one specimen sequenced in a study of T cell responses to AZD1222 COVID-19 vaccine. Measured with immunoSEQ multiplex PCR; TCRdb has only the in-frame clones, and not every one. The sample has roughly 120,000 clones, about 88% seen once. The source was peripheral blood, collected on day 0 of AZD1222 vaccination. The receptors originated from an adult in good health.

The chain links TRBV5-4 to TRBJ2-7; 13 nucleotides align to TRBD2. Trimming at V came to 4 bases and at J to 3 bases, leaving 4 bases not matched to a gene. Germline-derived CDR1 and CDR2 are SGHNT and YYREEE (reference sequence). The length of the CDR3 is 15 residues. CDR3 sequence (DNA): TGTGCCAGCAGCCGACTAGCGGGAGGTCGCTACGAGCAGTACTTC. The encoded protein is CASSRLAGGRYEQYF.

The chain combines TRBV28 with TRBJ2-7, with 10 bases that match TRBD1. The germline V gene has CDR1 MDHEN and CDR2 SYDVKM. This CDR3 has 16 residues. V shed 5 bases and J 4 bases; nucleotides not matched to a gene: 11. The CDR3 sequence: CASSAPGTGALYEQYF. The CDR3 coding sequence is TGTGCCAGCAGTGCCCCGGGGACAGGGGCTCTTTACGAGCAGTACTTC.

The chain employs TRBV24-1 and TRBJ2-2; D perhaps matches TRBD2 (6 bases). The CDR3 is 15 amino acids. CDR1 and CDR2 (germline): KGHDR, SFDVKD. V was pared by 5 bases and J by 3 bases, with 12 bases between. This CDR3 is CATSAGDRYTGELFF. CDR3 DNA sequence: TGTGCCACCAGTGCGGGGGACCGCTACACCGGGGAGCTGTTTTTT.

The CDR3 reads CASTGHANTGELFF. CDR3 bases: TGTGCCAGCACCGGACACGCGAACACCGGGGAGCTGTTTTTT. The chain couples TRBV11-2 to TRBJ2-2, with D tentatively TRBD1 (5 bases). V lost 7 bases and J 0 bases, leaving 9 bases between the germline ends. CDR1 and CDR2 (germline): SGHAT, FQNNGV. The CDR3 has 14 amino acids. Full variable domain (missing parts from reference TRBV11-2 and TRBJ2-2): EAGVAQSPRYKIIEKRQSVAFWCNPISGHATLYWYQQILGQGPKLLIQFQNNGVVDDSQLPKDRFSAERLKGVDSTLKIQPAKLEDSAVYLCASTGHANTGELFFGEGSRLTVL.

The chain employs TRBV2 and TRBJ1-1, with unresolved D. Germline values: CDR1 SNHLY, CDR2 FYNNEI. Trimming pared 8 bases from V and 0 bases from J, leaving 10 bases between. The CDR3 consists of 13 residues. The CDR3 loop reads CASDAEMNTEAFF. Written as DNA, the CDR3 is TGTGCCAGCGACGCGGAGATGAACACTGAAGCTTTCTTT.

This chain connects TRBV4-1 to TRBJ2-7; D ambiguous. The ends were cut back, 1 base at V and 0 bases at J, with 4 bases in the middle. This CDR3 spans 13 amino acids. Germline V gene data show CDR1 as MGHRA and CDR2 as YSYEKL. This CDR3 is CASSQGLSYEQYF. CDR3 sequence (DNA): TGCGCCAGCAGCCAAGGTCTCTCCTACGAGCAGTACTTC.

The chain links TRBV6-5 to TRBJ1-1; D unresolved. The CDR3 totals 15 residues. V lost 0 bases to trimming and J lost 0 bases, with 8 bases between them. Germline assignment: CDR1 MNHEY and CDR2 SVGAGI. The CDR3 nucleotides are TGTGCCAGCAGTTACTCGTTACAGCTGAACACTGAAGCTTTCTTT. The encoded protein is CASSYSLQLNTEAFF.